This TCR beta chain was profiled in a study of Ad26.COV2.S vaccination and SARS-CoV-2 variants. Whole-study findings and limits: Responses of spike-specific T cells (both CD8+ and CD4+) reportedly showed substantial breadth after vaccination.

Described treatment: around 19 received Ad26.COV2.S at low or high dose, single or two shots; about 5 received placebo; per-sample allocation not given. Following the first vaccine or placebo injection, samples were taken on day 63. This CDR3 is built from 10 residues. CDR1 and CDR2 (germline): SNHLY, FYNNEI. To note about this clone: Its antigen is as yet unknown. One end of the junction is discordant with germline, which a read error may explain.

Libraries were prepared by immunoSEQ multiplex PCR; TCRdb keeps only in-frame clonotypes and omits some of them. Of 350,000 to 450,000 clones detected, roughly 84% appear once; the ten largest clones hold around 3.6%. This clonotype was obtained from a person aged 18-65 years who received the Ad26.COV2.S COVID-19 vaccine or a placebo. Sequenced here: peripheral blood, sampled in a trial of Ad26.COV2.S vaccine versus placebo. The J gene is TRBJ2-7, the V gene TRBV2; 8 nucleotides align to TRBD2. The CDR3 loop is CASSAGGTSF. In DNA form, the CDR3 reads TGTGCCAGCAGTGCGGGGGGGACATCATTC.